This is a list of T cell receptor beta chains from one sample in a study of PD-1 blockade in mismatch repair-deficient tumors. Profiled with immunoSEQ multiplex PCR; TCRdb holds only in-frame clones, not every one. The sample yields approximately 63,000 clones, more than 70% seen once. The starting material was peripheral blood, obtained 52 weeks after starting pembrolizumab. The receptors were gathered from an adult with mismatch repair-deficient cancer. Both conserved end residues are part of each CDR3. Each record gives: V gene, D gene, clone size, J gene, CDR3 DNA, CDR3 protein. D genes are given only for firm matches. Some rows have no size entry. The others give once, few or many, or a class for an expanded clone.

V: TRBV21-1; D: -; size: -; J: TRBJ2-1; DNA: TGTGCCAGCAGCAATGGGCCGGGACTAGCGGGAGGGCCTTTTCCCTACAATGAGCAGTTCTTC; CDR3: CASSNGPGLAGGPFPYNEQFF
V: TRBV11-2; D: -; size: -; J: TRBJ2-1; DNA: TGTGCCAGCAGCCAGGGGAGCAGCTCCTACAATGAGCAGTTCTTC; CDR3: CASSQGSSSYNEQFF
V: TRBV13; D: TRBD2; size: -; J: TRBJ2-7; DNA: TGTGCCAGCAGTCCCCAGACTAGCGGCTCCTACGAGCAGTACTTC; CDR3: CASSPQTSGSYEQYF
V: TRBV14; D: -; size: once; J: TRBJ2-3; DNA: TGTGCCAGCAGCCAAGGGTTTGACTGGCCAGATACGCAGTATTTT; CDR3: CASSQGFDWPDTQYF
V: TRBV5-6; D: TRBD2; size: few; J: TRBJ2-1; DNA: TGTGCCAGCAGCTTTGCGTCTAGCGGGGAGCAGTTCTTC; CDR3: CASSFASSGEQFF
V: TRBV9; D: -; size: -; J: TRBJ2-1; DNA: TGTGCCAGCAGCGTAGAATGGCAGATGACCTACAATGAGCAGTTCTTC; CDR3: CASSVEWQMTYNEQFF
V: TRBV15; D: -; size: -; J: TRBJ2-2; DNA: TGTGCCACCAGCAGAGCGGGGGAGCTGTTTTTT; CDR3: CATSRAGELFF
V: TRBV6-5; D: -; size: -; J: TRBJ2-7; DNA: TGTGCCAGCAGTTACGTCGGGCTCCCCCAGAGCTACGAGCAGTACTTC; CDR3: CASSYVGLPQSYEQYF
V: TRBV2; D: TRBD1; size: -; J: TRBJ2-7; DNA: TGTGCCAGCAGGGGTCCTCGGGCAGGGGGCGGCGAGCAGTACTTC; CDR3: CASRGPRAGGGEQYF
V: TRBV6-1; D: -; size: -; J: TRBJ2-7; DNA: TGTGCCAGCAGTGAACAGGGGGGGGTTTACGAGCAGTACTTC; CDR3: CASSEQGGVYEQYF
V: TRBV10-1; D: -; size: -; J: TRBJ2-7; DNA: TGCGCCAGCAGTGAGTCGGGGGCGTCCTACGAGCAGTACTTC; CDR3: CASSESGASYEQYF
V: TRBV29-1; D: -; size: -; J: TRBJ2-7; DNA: TGCAGCGTTGAGAGGGGAGACTCCTACGAGCAGTACTTC; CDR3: CSVERGDSYEQYF
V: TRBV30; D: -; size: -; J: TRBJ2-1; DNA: TGTGCCTGGGGATTCAACAATGAGCAGTTCTTC; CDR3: CAWGFNNEQFF
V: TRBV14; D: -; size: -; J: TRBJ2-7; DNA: TGTGCCAGCAGCCCGACAGCGTCCGAGCAGTACTTC; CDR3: CASSPTASEQYF
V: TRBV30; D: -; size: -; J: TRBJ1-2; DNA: TGTGCCTGGGGGACCGACCTATTCTACACCTTC; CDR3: CAWGTDLFYTF
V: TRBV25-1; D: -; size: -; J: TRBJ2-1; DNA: TGTGCCAGCAGTGAATACCACCGGACTGGGCAGTTCTTC; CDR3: CASSEYHRTGQFF
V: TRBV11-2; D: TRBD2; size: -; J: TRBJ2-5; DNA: TGTGCCAGCAGCTTAGGGGAGGGCGTGAGAGAGACCCAGTACTTC; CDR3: CASSLGEGVRETQYF
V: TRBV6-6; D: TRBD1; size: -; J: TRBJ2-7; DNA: TGTGCCAGCAGGGGGACAGGGATCGACGAGCAGTACTTC; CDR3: CASRGTGIDEQYF
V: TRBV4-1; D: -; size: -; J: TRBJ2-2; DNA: TGCGCCAGCAGCCCCGTAGGGGAGGTGAACACCGGGGAGCTGTTTTTT; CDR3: CASSPVGEVNTGELFF
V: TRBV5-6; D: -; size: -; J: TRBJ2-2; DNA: TGTGCCAGCAGCTTGTCTACCGAACCTTACACCGGGGAGCTGTTTTTT; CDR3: CASSLSTEPYTGELFF
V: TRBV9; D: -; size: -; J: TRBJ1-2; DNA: TGTGCCAGCAGCGGAGGACAGAATTTGAACTATGGCTACACCTTC; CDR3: CASSGGQNLNYGYTF
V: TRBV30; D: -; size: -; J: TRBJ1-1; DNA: TGTGCCTGGAAGGTATTACGGACCAACACTGAAGCTTTCTTT; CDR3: CAWKVLRTNTEAFF
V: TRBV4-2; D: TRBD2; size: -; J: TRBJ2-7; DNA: TGTGCCAGCAGCCAAGAAGGCGGGAGCTCCTACGAGCAGTACTTC; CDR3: CASSQEGGSSYEQYF
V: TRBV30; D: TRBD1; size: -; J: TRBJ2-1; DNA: TGTGCCTGCCGACAGGGGGGCAATGAGCAGTTCTTC; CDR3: CACRQGGNEQFF
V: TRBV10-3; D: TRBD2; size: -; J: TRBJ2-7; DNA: TGTGCCATCAGTGAGTCGACTAGCGGGCTTTACGAGCAGTACTTC; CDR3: CAISESTSGLYEQYF
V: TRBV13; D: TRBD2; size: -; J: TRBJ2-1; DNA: TGTGCCAGCAGCTTACTTGGGTCTAGCGGGAGACACAATGAGCAGTTCTTC; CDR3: CASSLLGSSGRHNEQFF
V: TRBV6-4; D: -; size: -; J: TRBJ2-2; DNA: TGTGCCAGCAGCCCCGACAGCGCGAACACCGGGGAGCTGTTTTTT; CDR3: CASSPDSANTGELFF
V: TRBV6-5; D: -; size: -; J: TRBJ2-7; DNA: TGTGCCAGCCCCCGGGAACTTTCCTACGAGCAGTACTTC; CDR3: CASPRELSYEQYF
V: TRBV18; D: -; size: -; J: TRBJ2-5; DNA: TGTGCCAGCTCCACGGACAGTTTTGAAGAGACCCAGTACTTC; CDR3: CASSTDSFEETQYF
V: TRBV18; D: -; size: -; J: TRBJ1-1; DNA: TGTGCCAGCTCACCGGAGCAGGAGAGGGGCTTTATGAACACTGAAGCTTTCTTT; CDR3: CASSPEQERGFMNTEAFF
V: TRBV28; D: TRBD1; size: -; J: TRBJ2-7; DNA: TGTGCCAGCAGCTTAACAGGGGGGAGCTCCTACGAGCAGTACTTC; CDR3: CASSLTGGSSYEQYF
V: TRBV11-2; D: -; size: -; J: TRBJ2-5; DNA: TGTGCCAGCAGCCCCGCCTCCGGGCTAGCGTGGCAAGAGACCCAGTACTTC; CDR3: CASSPASGLAWQETQYF
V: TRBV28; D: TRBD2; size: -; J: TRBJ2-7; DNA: TGTGCCAGCAGTTTAGATACTAGCGGGATATACGAGCAGTACTTC; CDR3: CASSLDTSGIYEQYF
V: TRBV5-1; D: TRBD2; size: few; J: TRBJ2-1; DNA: TGCGCCAGCAGCATGGGACTAGCGGGCAATGAGCAGTTCTTC; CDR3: CASSMGLAGNEQFF
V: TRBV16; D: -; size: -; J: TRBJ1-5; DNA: TGTGCCAGCAGCCGAGACTACGATAGCAATCAGCCCCAGCATTTT; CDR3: CASSRDYDSNQPQHF
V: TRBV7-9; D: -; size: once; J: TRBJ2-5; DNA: TGTGCCAGCAGCCAAGGAGTTGGGGTGCAAGAGACCCAGTACTTC; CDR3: CASSQGVGVQETQYF
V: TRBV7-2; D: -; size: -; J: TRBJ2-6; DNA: TGTGCCAGCAGCTTAGGGCGGCCATCTGGGGCCAACGTCCTGACTTTC; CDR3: CASSLGRPSGANVLTF
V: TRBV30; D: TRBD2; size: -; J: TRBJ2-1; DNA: TGTGCCTGGAGTGTTCCATGGCCTCGACTAGCGGGAGAGGTGGATGAGCAGTTCTTC; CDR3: CAWSVPWPRLAGEVDEQFF
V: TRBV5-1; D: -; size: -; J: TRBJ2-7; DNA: TGCGCCAGCAGCTTGCACAGGGCCTACGAGCAGTACTTC; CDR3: CASSLHRAYEQYF
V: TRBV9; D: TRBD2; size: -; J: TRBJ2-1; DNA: TGTGCCAGCAGCGTAGACGGGAGGTTCGTAGACAATGAGCAGTTCTTC; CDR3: CASSVDGRFVDNEQFF
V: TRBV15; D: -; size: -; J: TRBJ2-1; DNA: TGTGCCACCAGCCGAGGGGGTAGTCGCTACAATGAGCAGTTCTTC; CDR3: CATSRGGSRYNEQFF
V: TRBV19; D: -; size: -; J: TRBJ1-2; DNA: TGTGCCAGTAGTATTAGGGGCCAGAACTATGGCTACACCTTC; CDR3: CASSIRGQNYGYTF
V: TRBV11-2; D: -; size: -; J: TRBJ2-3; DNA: TGTGCCAGCAGCTTAGTTATGGGGGGCACAGATACGCAGTATTTT; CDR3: CASSLVMGGTDTQYF